This T cell receptor (beta chain) was identified during a study of blood T cell repertoires in COVID-19. Germline loops: CDR1 LNHDA, CDR2 SQIVND (reference sequence). Trimming at V came to 5 bases and at J to 7 bases, leaving 8 bases not matched to a gene. This CDR3 has 15 amino acids. TCRdb's table, derived via immunoSEQ multiplex PCR, lists solely in-frame clones and lacks some. The data contain under 250,000 clones, around 82% of them seen just once; the ten biggest clones take up more than 4.5%. Within 2 weeks before study entry, exposed participants met a COVID-19 case. The sample comprised PBMCs or T cells enriched from blood (not recorded which). The TCR originated in a woman between 45 and 60 years old who had been exposed to COVID-19. J is TRBJ1-5 and V is TRBV19; 10 positions agree with TRBD1. The CDR3 DNA reads as TGTGCCAGTAGTCTCCAAGGACAGGGGGGACAGCCCCAGCATTTT. Translated: CASSLQGQGGQPQHF.